This note documents a single T cell receptor (beta chain) sequence. Its antigen is still unknown. After template switching added a universal primer site, the resulting cDNA carried unique molecular identifiers. Each CDR3 protein gets one entry after TCRdb re-called the 5' RACE reads with MiXCR. The profile covers some 660,000 distinct CDR3 sequences, with under 9% appearing a single time and approximately 0.89% taken by the ten largest. The sample belongs to a study of identical twins. Study-level points and caveats: The study based its conclusions on cross-sectional statistical analysis and did not follow the same donors. Monozygotic twin pairs showed more out-of-frame TCR alpha sharing than models estimated.

CDR3 length: 15 amino acids. Germline V gene data show CDR1 as LGHNA and CDR2 as YSLEER. Trimming shortened V by 0 bases and J by 6 bases, and 12 bases separated the two germline ends. This sample was shared with a second study, whose subject was yellow fever vaccine responses in identical twins.

Sequenced sample: PBMCs. This TCR was sampled from a woman under 30 in good health. The genes are TRBV4-3 and TRBJ2-1; TRBD1 might be the D (5 bases). This CDR3 is CASSQESYGANEQFF. DNA for the CDR3: TGCGCCAGCAGCCAAGAATCGTATGGGGCCAATGAGCAGTTCTTC.